The T cell receptor (beta chain) described here comes from a study of shared clonotypes between healthy human individuals. The wider study: Plates per donor: three CD4 naive, three CD4 memory, two CD8 naive, one CD8 memory.

Comment on this clone: No antigen is known for it.

Deep-level settings were used for running the assay. TCRdb keeps only in-frame clones here, not all; method: immunoSEQ multiplex PCR. The sample includes 2 million to 2.5 million clones, 93% of them seen just once. The CDR3 consists of 15 residues. Germline assignment: CDR1 MDHEN and CDR2 SYDVKM. J gave up 4 bases and V 2 bases, and 8 bases lay outside the gene matches. Broader study findings: Rarefaction showed sorted-subset sequencing was incomplete despite large depth.

Adult Caucasians living in Nashville, Tennessee made up all of the donors. The sequenced material came from naive CD4+ T cells from PBMCs. Described subset: CD45RA+ positively selected. This sequence joins TRBV28 and TRBJ2-7; 7 bases fit TRBD2. The clonotype comes from a man aged 18 to 29 in good health. Some clones in this sample may be carry-over from other donors' samples. The CDR3 is CASSLVGGPVYEQYF. DNA of the CDR3: TGTGCCAGCAGTTTAGTGGGAGGGCCTGTTTACGAGCAGTACTTC.